This T cell receptor beta chain was obtained from a study of cytomegalovirus exposure and HLA in healthy donors. Study-wide points: Available immune exposure information was restricted to CMV serostatus only.

PCR involved 60 Vbeta and 13 Jbeta primers. Only in-frame clones appear in the TCRdb table, and some are missing; sequencing was by immunoSEQ multiplex PCR. The data hold 200,000 or so clones, with more than 60% observed a single time. As for this clone: Its target is not known.

Unmatched junction bases numbered 8, after V lost 1 base and J lost 2 bases. The CDR3 has 18 amino acids. Germline-derived CDR1 and CDR2 are KGHSH and LQKENI. The chain has TRBV18 and TRBJ1-4; 9 bases map to TRBD1. Material for sequencing was PBMCs. The clonotype was recovered from a woman aged 25-40 years in good health and CMV-seropositive. For the CDR3, the DNA is TGTGCCAGCTCACCACGGGGGACAGGGAGCTTGACTAATGAAAAACTGTTTTTT. Translation gives CASSPRGTGSLTNEKLFF.